The 9 T cell receptor beta chains listed next were all sequenced from one sample in a study of T-cell memory formation after mild COVID-19. TCRdb called the 5' RACE reads again in MiXCR, with one record for every CDR3 protein. The repertoire consists of roughly 300,000 distinct CDR3 sequences, with over 7% occurring once and the leading ten covering around a fifth. Material for sequencing was PBMCs or a T cell subset sorted from them (not recorded which). The source is a man between 18 and 29 years old who had mild COVID-19 (a few samples of this study predate the infection). Cell type and time point are not known.

The chain carries TRBV6-1 and TRBJ2-2; D possibly uses TRBD1 or TRBD2 (6 bases each). V was pared by 7 bases and J by 0 bases, with 15 bases between. The germline gives CDR1 MNHNS, CDR2 SASEGT. The CDR3 extends over 16 amino acids. The chain's CDR3 is CASTRGTLANTGELFF. CDR3 bases: TGTGCCAGCACCCGGGGGACACTTGCGAACACCGGGGAGCTGTTTTTT.

This clonotype showed up just a few times. The V call is TRBV5-5, the J call TRBJ2-1; 15 nucleotides match TRBD2. Unmatched junction bases numbered 7, after V lost 5 bases and J lost 7 bases. The CDR3 is 16 residues long. Germline V lookup: CDR1 SGHKS, CDR2 YYEKEE (reference sequence). CDR3 sequence reads: CASRTRTSGGENEQFF. CDR3 in DNA: TGTGCCAGCAGGACCCGGACTAGCGGGGGGGAGAATGAGCAGTTCTTC.

This clonotype came up a few times. The genes are TRBV7-9 and TRBJ1-1, with D unclear. CDR1 SEHNR and CDR2 FQNEAQ come from the germline V gene (reference sequence). The CDR3 sequence is 16 residues long. Trimming shortened V by 1 base and J by 1 base, and 13 bases separated the two germline ends. The DNA for the CDR3 is TGTGCCAGCAGCTTAGTGCTAAACTTAGGGAACACTGAAGCTTTCTTT. Protein sequence: CASSLVLNLGNTEAFF.

This clonotype was counted a few times. V gene TRBV15 combines with J gene TRBJ2-3; no definite D call. CDR3 length: 14 amino acids. V was clipped by 2 bases and J by 6 bases, with 12 bases between them. CDR1 is LNHNV and CDR2 is YYDKDF in the germline V gene (reference sequence). The CDR3 DNA reads TGTGCCACCAGCAGATCCGGGTCCGCGGATACGCAGTATTTT. This encodes CATSRSGSADTQYF.

The CDR3 DNA reads as TGTGCCAGCAGCTTAGTGGCAGGGTTACGGTCGGATCCTGGCTACACCTTC. Amino acid sequence: CASSLVAGLRSDPGYTF. The gene calls are TRBV11-2 and TRBJ1-2, with D perhaps TRBD1 (5 bases). V lost 1 base, J lost 7 bases, and 22 bases lay in between. The CDR3 sequence is 17 residues long. Germline lookup yields CDR1 SGHAT and CDR2 FQNNGV.

The sample holds a few counts of this clonotype. This rearrangement joins TRBV5-1 to TRBJ2-3, with D perhaps matching TRBD1 or TRBD2 (5 bases each). Germline assignment: CDR1 SGHRS and CDR2 YFSETQ. V was clipped by 5 bases and J by 1 base, with 8 bases between them. The CDR3 is 13 amino acids. The CDR3 here is CASRGDRTDTQYF. The CDR3 region has the DNA TGCGCCAGCAGGGGGGATCGCACAGATACGCAGTATTTT. Variable domain in full (rest from reference TRBV5-1 and TRBJ2-3): KAGVTQTPRYLIKTRGQQVTLSCSPISGHRSVSWYQQTPGQGLQFLFEYFSETQRNKGNFPGRFSGRQFSNSRSEMNVSTLELGDSALYLCASRGDRTDTQYFGPGTRLTVL.

The V and J genes are TRBV3-1 and TRBJ1-1; D gene unclear. Trimming took off 4 bases at V and 3 bases at J, with 15 bases between the two ends. The CDR3 has 15 amino acids. In germline, CDR1 is LGHDT, CDR2 YNNKEL (reference sequence). CDR3 region: CASSPGRTMDTEAFF. CDR3 DNA: TGTGCCAGCAGCCCTGGACGGACCATGGACACTGAAGCTTTCTTT.

This clonotype has only a few counts. V gene TRBV9 combines with J gene TRBJ2-3; the match to TRBD2 covers 10 bases. Germline CDR1 reads SGDLS; CDR2 reads YYNGEE. V shed 2 bases, J shed 0 bases, and the junction held 3 bases outside the gene matches. The CDR3 is 16 amino acids. The CDR3 nucleotides read TGTGCCAGCAGCGTGCTTAGCGGGGGGAGCACAGATACGCAGTATTTT. Translated, it gives CASSVLSGGSTDTQYF.

This clonotype has more than one count but fewer than ten. The rearrangement uses TRBV30 and TRBJ2-7, with TRBD1 matching 7 bases. The V segment lost 4 bases and the J segment 2 bases; nucleotides outside the gene matches: 11. Germline loops: CDR1 GTSNPN, CDR2 SVGIG (reference sequence). This CDR3 spans 15 amino acids. CDR3 in DNA: TGTGCCTGGAACCCCACAGGGGAAGTCACCTACGAGCAGTACTTC. Translation gives CAWNPTGEVTYEQYF.